The 18 T cell receptor beta chains below come from one sample, sequenced in a study of blood T cell repertoires in COVID-19. Libraries were prepared by immunoSEQ multiplex PCR; TCRdb keeps only in-frame clonotypes and omits some of them. This sample yields about 61,000 clones, of which around 87% are seen a single time; roughly 6.6% belongs to the top ten. The sample consisted of peripheral blood. The receptors stem from a man between 60 and 75 years old with acute or convalescent COVID-19.

The genes are TRBV27 and TRBJ2-3; TRBD2 matches at 10 bases. This CDR3 has 16 amino acids. V lost 6 bases and J lost 0; bases outside the gene matches: 6. Germline CDR1 is MNHEY and CDR2 is SMNVEV (reference sequence). CDR3 residues: CASRSGGATSTDTQYF. The CDR3 DNA reads as TGTGCCAGCAGAAGCGGGGGGGCCACTAGCACAGATACGCAGTATTTT.

CDR3 DNA: TGTGCCAGCAGCCAAGATGGGGTAGCGGGGGTTTCCAGCTCCTACGAGCAGTACTTC. Its translation is CASSQDGVAGVSSSYEQYF. V is TRBV4-2 and J is TRBJ2-7; 9 bases align to TRBD2. CDR3 length equals 19 residues. Germline trimming cut 0 bases from V and 0 bases from J; bases unmatched to any gene: 12. The V gene's germline CDR1 is LGHNA and CDR2 YNFKEQ.

V and J are TRBV19 and TRBJ1-5; 7 bases agree with TRBD1. Looked up from germline, CDR1 is LNHDA and CDR2 is SQIVND (reference sequence). This CDR3 comprises 13 residues. V dropped 6 bases and J dropped 8; count of bases not matched to a gene: 7. CDR3 in DNA: TGTGCCAGTAGCCTAGGGGGCGGAGAGCCCCAGCATTTT. Translated: CASSLGGGEPQHF.

This rearrangement joins TRBV10-1 to TRBJ1-1; 8 nucleotides agree with TRBD1. CDR3 length: 15 amino acids. CDR1 is WNHNN, CDR2 SYGVQD, per germline (reference sequence). Trimming cost V 3 bases and J 1 base; bases outside gene matches: 4. The CDR3 spells CASSDYGTGNTEAFF. Written as DNA, the CDR3 is TGCGCCAGCAGTGATTATGGGACAGGGAACACTGAAGCTTTCTTT.

The chain links TRBV10-3 to TRBJ1-1, with 8 bases lining up with TRBD1. Losses at the gene ends were 6 bases for V and 4 bases for J; bases not matched to a gene: 7. Germline V gives CDR1 ENHRY, CDR2 SYGVKD. The CDR3 sequence is 14 residues long. CDR3 sequence (DNA): TGTGCCATCAGACAGGGGGGGGAGGGCACTGAAGCTTTCTTT. Protein: CAIRQGGEGTEAFF.

This clone has just one count. The chain joins TRBV15 to TRBJ2-3; 10 nucleotides align to TRBD2. This CDR3 has 15 residues. From germline, CDR1 is LNHNV and CDR2 YYDKDF (reference sequence). Trimming at V came to 3 bases and at J to 2 bases, leaving 2 bases not matched to a gene. The CDR3 nucleotides are TGTGCCACCAGCAGGAGCGGGGGGGCCACAGATACGCAGTATTTT. Translated: CATSRSGGATDTQYF.

This chain connects TRBV2 to TRBJ2-1; 9 positions agree with TRBD2. This CDR3 region has 13 residues. Germline assignment: CDR1 SNHLY and CDR2 FYNNEI. V was pared by 7 bases and J by 6 bases, with 4 bases of the junction left unmatched. The CDR3 DNA reads as TGTGCCAGCAAGGCGGGGGGGAGCAATGAGCAGTTCTTC. It codes for CASKAGGSNEQFF.

The rearrangement uses TRBV9 and TRBJ1-2, with TRBD1 as a possible D gene (5 bases). Trimming removed 1 base at V and 2 bases at J, with 18 bases between. Germline CDR1 is SGDLS and CDR2 is YYNGEE. CDR3 length: 17 residues. CDR3 in DNA: TGTGCCAGCAGCGTATCCCTCACGAGGGGAGGGAACTATGGCTACACCTTC. As protein: CASSVSLTRGGNYGYTF.

The V and J genes are TRBV27 and TRBJ1-5, with TRBD1 as a possible D gene (5 bases). Trimming shortened V by 4 bases and J by 3 bases, and 7 bases separated the two germline ends. This CDR3 has 13 amino acids. Per germline, CDR1 MNHEY and CDR2 SMNVEV (reference sequence). The CDR3 sequence: CASSYRINQPQHF. In DNA form, the CDR3 reads TGTGCCAGCAGTTACAGGATCAATCAGCCCCAGCATTTT.

J is TRBJ1-2 and V is TRBV16; D possibly corresponds to TRBD1 (6 bases). With 5 bases removed from V and 8 bases from J, the gap between germline ends came to 12 bases. Germline values: CDR1 KGHSY, CDR2 FQNENV. The CDR3 is 12 amino acids. The chain's CDR3 is CASSKTGMGYTF. The CDR3 bases are TGTGCCAGCAGCAAAACAGGGATGGGCTACACCTTC.

The sample holds one count of this clone. The chain has TRBV6-2 or TRBV6-3 and TRBJ1-5; D not certain. This CDR3 region has 14 residues. The germline gives CDR1 MNHEY, CDR2 SVGEGT. V was trimmed by 1 base and J by 5 bases, leaving 9 bases between them. The CDR3: CASSYFSGDQPQHF. The CDR3 bases are TGTGCCAGCAGTTACTTTTCGGGTGATCAGCCCCAGCATTTT.

The rearrangement links TRBV7-9 to TRBJ1-5, with 7 bases fitting TRBD1. Germline V gene sequence: CDR1 SEHNR, CDR2 FQNEAQ (reference sequence). There are 15 residues in the CDR3. The V gene end was trimmed by 5 bases and the J gene end by 4 bases; junction bases not matched to a gene: 8. The CDR3 reads CASSNLGTDNQPQHF. The CDR3 bases are TGTGCCAGCAGCAACCTCGGGACAGATAATCAGCCCCAGCATTTT. The whole variable domain, remainder taken from reference TRBV7-9 and TRBJ1-5, is DTGVSQNPRHKITKRGQNVTFRCDPISEHNRLYWYRQTLGQGPEFLTYFQNEAQLEKSRLLSDRFSAERPKGSFSTLEIQRTEQGDSAMYLCASSNLGTDNQPQHFGDGTRLSIL.

The rearrangement uses TRBV5-1 and TRBJ2-3; TRBD2 agrees at 10 bases. Germline values: CDR1 SGHRS, CDR2 YFSETQ. Trimming cost V 2 bases and J 0 bases; bases outside gene matches: 6. The CDR3 consists of 17 residues. CDR3 in DNA: TGCGCCAGCAGCTTTTCAAGCGGGGGGGTTAGCACAGATACGCAGTATTTT. Translated: CASSFSSGGVSTDTQYF.

The gene calls are TRBV7-8 and TRBJ1-5; 10 bases are shared with TRBD1. CDR1 and CDR2 from the germline V gene are SGHVS and FQNEAQ. This CDR3 spans 18 amino acids. V gave up 5 bases and J gave up 0 bases; unmatched junction bases: 10. The CDR3 DNA is TGTGCCAGCAGCCCCGGGGACAGGGGCGGAAATAGCAATCAGCCCCAGCATTTT. Translated, it gives CASSPGDRGGNSNQPQHF.

This chain links TRBV12-3 or TRBV12-4 with TRBJ1-3; D not resolved. V gave up 5 bases and J gave up 0 bases, with 5 bases separating them. The CDR3 is 13 residues long. CDR3 residues: CASSPFSGNTIYF. Written as DNA, the CDR3 is TGTGCCAGCAGTCCCTTCTCTGGAAACACCATATATTTT.

The chain links TRBV3-1 (or the pseudogene TRBV3-2) to TRBJ1-1; a weak D match, TRBD1 (6 bases). The CDR3 runs 13 residues. Germline assignment: CDR1 LGHDT and CDR2 YNNKEL (reference sequence). V gave up 1 base and J gave up 11 bases, with 14 bases separating them. For the CDR3, the DNA is TGTGCCAGCAGCCAAGTAGAGGGGGGGGTCGCTTTCTTT. Its translation is CASSQVEGGVAFF.

This clone was seen only a few times. Within the sample, other DNA sequences also encode this same CDR3. The chain recombines TRBV7-2 with TRBJ2-7, with 7 bases lining up with TRBD1. The V gene end was trimmed by 6 bases and the J gene end by 0 bases; junction bases not matched to a gene: 8. Per germline, CDR1 SGHTA and CDR2 FQGNSA. The CDR3 covers 15 residues. CDR3 DNA sequence: TGTGCCAGCAGTCCCGACAGGGCCACCTCCTACGAGCAGTACTTC. Translation: CASSPDRATSYEQYF.

The V call is TRBV19, the J call TRBJ1-2, with D perhaps TRBD1 (6 bases). Trimming pared 4 bases from V and 4 bases from J, leaving 19 bases between. There are 16 residues in the CDR3. The germline gives CDR1 LNHDA, CDR2 SQIVND (reference sequence). CDR3 sequence (DNA): TGTGCCAGTAGTACTTTACGGACAGCTCAGTCCTATGGCTACACCTTC. Translating it yields CASSTLRTAQSYGYTF.